The rows below give T cell receptor beta chains drawn from one sample of a study of read filtering for tumor transcriptome and immune sequencing. MiXCR was run by TCRdb on the reads, yielding one entry per CDR3 protein. Of approximately 24,000 distinct CDR3 sequences in the sample, under 25% were seen once. Specimen: a population of CD138-negative cells sorted from bone marrow. These receptors originate from a donor older than 35 with multiple myeloma. Each CDR3 is given with its conserved first and last residue. The D gene is left open where the match is weak. Clone sizes are given selectively: once, few, many, or a class where the clone is expanded.

v_call	d_call	j_call	clone_size	cdr3_aa	cdr3_nt
TRBV2	NA	TRBJ2-5	many	CASSEQEETQYF	TGTGCCAGCAGTGAACAGGAAGAGACCCAGTACTTC
TRBV5-1	TRBD1	TRBJ2-7	NA	CASSLTGDEQYF	TGCGCCAGCAGCCTCACAGGGGATGAGCAGTACTTC
TRBV19	NA	TRBJ1-1	many	CASSNTANTEAFF	TGTGCCAGTAGTAATACGGCGAACACTGAAGCTTTCTTT
TRBV20-1	NA	TRBJ2-3	many	CSARSSSGGQTDTQYF	TGCAGTGCTAGGAGTTCCTCGGGGGGCCAGACAGATACGCAGTATTTT
TRBV29-1	NA	TRBJ1-2	many	CSVEEPGIHSYGYTF	TGCAGCGTTGAAGAACCGGGCATCCACTCCTATGGCTACACCTTC
TRBV7-2	TRBD1	TRBJ2-2	NA	CASSSAKGTVNTGELFF	TGTGCCAGCAGTTCCGCGAAAGGGACAGTGAACACCGGGGAGCTGTTTTTT
TRBV6-5	TRBD1	TRBJ1-2	many	CASSRTGEDGYTF	TGTGCCAGCAGTAGGACAGGGGAGGATGGCTACACCTTC
TRBV7-2	TRBD2	TRBJ2-2	many	CASSPGGGGAGELFF	TGTGCCAGCAGCCCCGGGGGCGGGGGGGCCGGGGAGCTGTTTTTT
TRBV28	NA	TRBJ2-7	many	CASSLWGNSYEQYF	TGTGCCAGCAGTTTATGGGGGAACTCCTACGAGCAGTACTTC
TRBV7-9	NA	TRBJ2-5	few	CASSLRGGAEETQYF	TGTGCCAGCAGCTTACGTGGGGGGGCCGAGGAGACCCAGTACTTC
TRBV20-1	TRBD2	TRBJ2-1	many	CSAISGGDLYNEQFF	TGCAGTGCCATTAGCGGGGGGGACTTATACAATGAGCAGTTCTTC
TRBV5-4	NA	TRBJ2-7	few	CASSLSRGNGYEQYF	TGTGCCAGCAGCTTGAGCCGGGGGAACGGCTACGAGCAGTACTTC
TRBV7-3	TRBD1	TRBJ2-3	NA	CASSPDRAGNTQYF	TGTGCCAGCAGCCCGGACAGGGCCGGGAATACGCAGTATTTT
TRBV12-3/TRBV12-4	NA	TRBJ2-7	few	CAGSRPTYEQYF	TGTGCCGGCAGTCGCCCGACCTACGAGCAGTACTTC
TRBV11-3	NA	TRBJ2-1	NA	CASSQRGGYNEQLF	TGTGCCAGCAGCCAAAGGGGGGGCTACAATGAGCAGCTCTTC
TRBV20-1	NA	TRBJ1-1	many	CSAMGDEEAFF	TGCAGTGCTATGGGGGACGAAGAAGCTTTCTTT
TRBV5-1	TRBD1	TRBJ2-5	NA	CASSLWAGGRETQYF	TGCGCCAGCAGCCTGTGGGCAGGGGGCAGGGAGACCCAGTACTTC
TRBV28	NA	TRBJ2-3	NA	CASSPTWARTDTQYF	TGTGCCAGCAGCCCGACGTGGGCCCGCACAGATACGCAGTATTTT
TRBV7-6	NA	TRBJ1-6	many	CASSFRDSPLHF	TGTGCCAGCAGCTTTAGGGATTCACCCCTCCACTTT
TRBV14	TRBD1	TRBJ2-1	NA	CASSLPGQESYNEQFF	TGTGCCAGCAGCCTCCCGGGACAGGAGTCCTACAATGAGCAGTTCTTC
TRBV29-1	NA	TRBJ2-3	many	CSVEPRQGAGTDTQYF	TGCAGCGTTGAGCCCCGTCAGGGAGCGGGCACAGATACGCAGTATTTT
TRBV27	TRBD2	TRBJ2-5	NA	CASTDGGARETQYF	TGTGCCAGCACCGACGGGGGGGCCCGGGAGACCCAGTACTTC
TRBV7-2	TRBD2	TRBJ2-1	NA	CASSSGVTSGNNEQFF	TGTGCTAGCAGCTCAGGTGTGACTAGCGGAAACAATGAGCAGTTCTTC
TRBV4-1	TRBD1	TRBJ1-5	few	CASSQAGTGANQPQHF	TGCGCCAGCAGCCAAGCCGGGACAGGGGCGAATCAGCCCCAGCATTTT
TRBV3-1	NA	TRBJ2-5	many	CASSQESSGNQETQYF	TGTGCCAGCAGCCAAGAGAGCTCGGGAAACCAAGAGACCCAGTACTTC
TRBV19	TRBD2	TRBJ2-1	NA	CASSPSGDSYNEQLF	TGTGCCAGTAGTCCGAGCGGGGACTCCTACAATGAGCAGCTCTTC
TRBV20-1	TRBD2	TRBJ2-1	many	CSDMRTSGNNEQFF	TGCAGTGATATGCGGACTAGCGGGAACAATGAGCAGTTCTTC
TRBV9	NA	TRBJ2-2	many	CASSPIGGNTGELFF	TGTGCCAGCAGCCCTATAGGGGGGAACACCGGGGAGCTGTTTTTT
TRBV6-1	NA	TRBJ2-7	many	CASSEPGYEQYF	TGTGCCAGCAGTGAACCGGGCTACGAGCAGTACTTC
TRBV7-6	TRBD1	TRBJ2-1	many	CASSETGGRTYNEQFF	TGTGCCAGCAGCGAGACAGGGGGCCGTACCTACAATGAGCAGTTCTTC
TRBV6-5	TRBD2	TRBJ2-5	NA	CASSWGGGPETQYF	TGTGCCAGCAGTTGGGGGGGGGGTCCAGAGACCCAGTACTTC
TRBV7-8	TRBD1	TRBJ2-7	many	CASRRTGSSYEQYF	TGTGCCAGCAGGCGGACAGGGAGCTCCTACGAGCAGTACTTC
TRBV11-2	TRBD2	TRBJ2-7	many	CASSFFGTKVEQYF	TGTGCCAGCAGCTTTTTCGGGACTAAGGTCGAGCAGTACTTC
TRBV12-3/TRBV12-4	NA	TRBJ2-1	few	CASSSDSGHSYNEQFF	TGTGCCAGCAGTTCCGATAGCGGACACTCCTACAATGAGCAGTTCTTC
TRBV3-1	NA	TRBJ1-5	few	CASSQWGSSNQPQHF	TGTGCCAGCAGCCAATGGGGTAGTAGCAATCAGCCCCAGCATTTT
TRBV7-8	NA	TRBJ1-5	NA	CASSFSREQPQHF	TGTGCCAGCAGCTTTAGCCGGGAGCAGCCCCAGCATTTT
TRBV25-1	NA	TRBJ2-2	many	CATEYGELFF	TGTGCCACTGAGTACGGGGAGCTGTTTTTT
TRBV20-1	NA	TRBJ2-2	many	CSARSGQHTGELFF	TGCAGTGCTAGATCCGGGCAACACACCGGGGAGCTGTTTTTT
TRBV7-9	TRBD1	TRBJ2-5	many	CASSLGTGQEETQYF	TGTGCCAGCAGCTTAGGGACAGGACAAGAAGAGACCCAGTACTTC
TRBV29-1	NA	TRBJ2-2	many	CSVSRTNTGELFF	TGCAGCGTTTCCCGGACGAACACCGGGGAGCTGTTTTTT
TRBV7-8	NA	TRBJ1-1	many	CASSLGGAEAFF	TGTGCCAGCAGCTTAGGAGGGGCGGAAGCTTTCTTT
TRBV5-1	NA	TRBJ2-7	few	CASSLSGNGPLDEQYF	TGCGCCAGCAGCTTGTCAGGTAACGGACCATTAGACGAGCAGTACTTC
TRBV19	NA	TRBJ1-2	NA	CASSPTSWMGGYTF	TGTGCCAGTAGTCCGACGTCCTGGATGGGCGGCTACACCTTC